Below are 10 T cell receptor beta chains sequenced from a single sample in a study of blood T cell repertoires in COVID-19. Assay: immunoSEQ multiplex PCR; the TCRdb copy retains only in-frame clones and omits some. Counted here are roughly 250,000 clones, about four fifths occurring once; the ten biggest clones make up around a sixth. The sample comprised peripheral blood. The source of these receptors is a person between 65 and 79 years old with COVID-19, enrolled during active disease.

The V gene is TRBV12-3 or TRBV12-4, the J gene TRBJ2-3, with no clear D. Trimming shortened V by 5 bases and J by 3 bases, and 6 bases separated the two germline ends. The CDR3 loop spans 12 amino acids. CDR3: CASSPQTDTQYF. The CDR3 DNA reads TGTGCCAGCAGTCCCCAGACAGATACGCAGTATTTT.

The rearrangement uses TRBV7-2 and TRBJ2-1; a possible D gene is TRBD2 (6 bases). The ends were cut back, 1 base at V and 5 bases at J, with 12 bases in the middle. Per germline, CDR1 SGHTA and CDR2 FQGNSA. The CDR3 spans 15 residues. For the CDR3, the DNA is TGTGCCAGCAGCTTAGACGGGACTTCTGACAATGAGCAGTTCTTC. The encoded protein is CASSLDGTSDNEQFF. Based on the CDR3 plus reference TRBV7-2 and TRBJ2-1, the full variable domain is GAGVSQSPSNKVTEKGKDVELRCDPISGHTALYWYRQSLGQGLEFLIYFQGNSAPDKSGLPSDRFSAERTGGSVSTLTIQRTQQEDSAVYLCASSLDGTSDNEQFFGPGTRLTVL.

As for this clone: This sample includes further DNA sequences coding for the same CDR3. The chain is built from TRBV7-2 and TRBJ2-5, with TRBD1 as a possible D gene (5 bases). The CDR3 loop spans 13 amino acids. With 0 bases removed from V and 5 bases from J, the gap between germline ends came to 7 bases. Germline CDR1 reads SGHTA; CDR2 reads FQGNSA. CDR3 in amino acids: CASSLAGRETQYF. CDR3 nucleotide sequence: TGTGCCAGCAGCTTAGCGGGGCGCGAGACCCAGTACTTC.

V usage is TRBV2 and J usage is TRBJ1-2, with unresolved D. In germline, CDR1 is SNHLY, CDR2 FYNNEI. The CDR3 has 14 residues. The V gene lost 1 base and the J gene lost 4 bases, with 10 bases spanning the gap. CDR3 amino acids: CASSEDGGSYGYTF. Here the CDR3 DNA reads TGTGCCAGCAGTGAAGACGGTGGGAGCTATGGCTACACCTTC.

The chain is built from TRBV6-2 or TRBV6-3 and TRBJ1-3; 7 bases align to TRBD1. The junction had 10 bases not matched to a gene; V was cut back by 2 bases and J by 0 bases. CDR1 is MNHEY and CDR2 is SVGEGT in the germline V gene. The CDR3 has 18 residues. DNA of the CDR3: TGTGCCAGCAGTTACCCCCCGGGACAGCTCATCTCTGGAAACACCATATATTTT. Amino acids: CASSYPPGQLISGNTIYF.

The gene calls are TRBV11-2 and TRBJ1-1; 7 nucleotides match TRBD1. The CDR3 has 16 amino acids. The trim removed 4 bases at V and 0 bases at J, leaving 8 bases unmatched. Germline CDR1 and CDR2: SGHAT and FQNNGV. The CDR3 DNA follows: TGTGCCAGCAGCTCATTTCGACAGGGTATGAACACTGAAGCTTTCTTT. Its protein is CASSSFRQGMNTEAFF.

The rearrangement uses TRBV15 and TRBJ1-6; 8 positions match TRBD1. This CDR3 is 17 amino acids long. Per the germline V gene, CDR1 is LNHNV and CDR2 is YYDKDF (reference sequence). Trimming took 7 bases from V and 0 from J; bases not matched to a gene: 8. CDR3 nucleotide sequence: TGTGCCACCACCAAAACAGGGGGGAGCTCCTATAATTCACCCCTCCACTTT. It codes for CATTKTGGSSYNSPLHF.

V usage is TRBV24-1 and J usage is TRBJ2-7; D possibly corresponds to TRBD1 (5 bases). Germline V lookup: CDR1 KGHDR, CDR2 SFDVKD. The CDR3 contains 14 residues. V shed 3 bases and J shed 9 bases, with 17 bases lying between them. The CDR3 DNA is TGTGCCACCAGTGATATACGACAGAGGATAGGGCAGTACTTC. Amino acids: CATSDIRQRIGQYF.

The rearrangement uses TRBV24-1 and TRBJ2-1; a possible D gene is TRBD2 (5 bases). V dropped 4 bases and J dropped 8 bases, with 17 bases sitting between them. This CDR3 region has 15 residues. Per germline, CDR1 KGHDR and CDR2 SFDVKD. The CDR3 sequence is CATSDLRGPGDEQFF. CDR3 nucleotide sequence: TGTGCCACCAGTGACCTCCGAGGGCCTGGGGATGAGCAGTTCTTC.

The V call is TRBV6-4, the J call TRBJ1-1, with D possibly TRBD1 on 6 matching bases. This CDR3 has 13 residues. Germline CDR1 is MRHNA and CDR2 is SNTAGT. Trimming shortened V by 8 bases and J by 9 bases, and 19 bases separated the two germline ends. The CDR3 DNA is TGTGCCAGCCCGGAGACCGGGACACAAAAAGCTTTCTTT. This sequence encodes CASPETGTQKAFF.